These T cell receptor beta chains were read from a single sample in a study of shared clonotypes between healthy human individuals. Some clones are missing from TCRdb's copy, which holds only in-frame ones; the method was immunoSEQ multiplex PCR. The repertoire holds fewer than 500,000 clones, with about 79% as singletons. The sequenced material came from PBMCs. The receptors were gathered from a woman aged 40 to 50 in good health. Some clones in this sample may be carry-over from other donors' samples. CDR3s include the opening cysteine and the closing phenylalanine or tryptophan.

CDR3aa: CASSLVASGRTSGANVLTF
j_gene: TRBJ2-6
v_gene: TRBV5-1

CDR3aa: CATDRSYGYTF
j_gene: TRBJ1-2
v_gene: TRBV7-9

CDR3aa: CASSKVKASGGSYNEQFF
j_gene: TRBJ2-1
v_gene: TRBV21-1

CDR3aa: CASKGGTYEQYF
j_gene: TRBJ2-7
v_gene: TRBV27

CDR3aa: CASRPGTGGSPLHF
j_gene: TRBJ1-6
v_gene: TRBV6-1

CDR3aa: CASSLWAGMNYNEQFF
j_gene: TRBJ2-1
v_gene: TRBV28

CDR3aa: CASSAPGFQETQYF
j_gene: TRBJ2-5
v_gene: TRBV28

CDR3aa: CASSLTDEGGYTF
j_gene: TRBJ1-2
v_gene: TRBV7-2

CDR3aa: CASSSGGTRNTEAFF
j_gene: TRBJ1-1
v_gene: TRBV6-6

CDR3aa: CASMRQLGYGYTF
j_gene: TRBJ1-2
v_gene: TRBV9

CDR3aa: CASSSRKTAADTQYF
j_gene: TRBJ2-3
v_gene: TRBV5-6

CDR3aa: CASTPGPTRRTDTQYF
j_gene: TRBJ2-3
v_gene: TRBV19

CDR3aa: CASSPIGRSSGRSYEQYF
j_gene: TRBJ2-7
v_gene: TRBV7-2

CDR3aa: CASGQLGTAKAFF
j_gene: TRBJ1-1
v_gene: TRBV12-5

CDR3aa: CASSPGGSNLYGYTF
j_gene: TRBJ1-2
v_gene: TRBV7-9

CDR3aa: CASSVAGAVNTEAFF
j_gene: TRBJ1-1
v_gene: TRBV18

CDR3aa: CASSQELSSGANVLTF
j_gene: TRBJ2-6
v_gene: TRBV4-2

CDR3aa: CASSPNRGFNEQYF
j_gene: TRBJ2-7
v_gene: TRBV11-3

CDR3aa: CSAGTPYNEQFF
j_gene: TRBJ2-1
v_gene: TRBV29-1

CDR3aa: CASSVGQGTYEQYF
j_gene: TRBJ2-7
v_gene: TRBV9

CDR3aa: CASGPTAGETQYF
j_gene: TRBJ2-5
v_gene: TRBV7-3

CDR3aa: CASSPLNPAPKQPQHF
j_gene: TRBJ1-5
v_gene: TRBV18

CDR3aa: CASSLEIQPWGYGYTF
j_gene: TRBJ1-2
v_gene: TRBV7-9

CDR3aa: CASSLWAGELTQYF
j_gene: TRBJ2-5
v_gene: TRBV27